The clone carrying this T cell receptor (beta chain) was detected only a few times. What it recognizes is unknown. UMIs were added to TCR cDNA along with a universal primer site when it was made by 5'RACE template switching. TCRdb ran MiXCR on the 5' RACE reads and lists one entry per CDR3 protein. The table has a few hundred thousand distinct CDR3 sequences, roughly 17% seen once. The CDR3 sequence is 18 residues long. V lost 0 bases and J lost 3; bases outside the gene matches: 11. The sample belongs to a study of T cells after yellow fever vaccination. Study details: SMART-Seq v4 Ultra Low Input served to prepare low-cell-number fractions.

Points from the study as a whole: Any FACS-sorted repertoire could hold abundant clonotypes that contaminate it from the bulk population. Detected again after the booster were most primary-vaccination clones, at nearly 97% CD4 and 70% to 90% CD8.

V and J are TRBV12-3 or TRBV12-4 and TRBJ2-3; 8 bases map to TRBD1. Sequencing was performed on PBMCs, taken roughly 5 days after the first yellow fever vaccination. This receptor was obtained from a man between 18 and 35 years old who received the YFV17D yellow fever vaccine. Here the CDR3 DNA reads TGTGCCAGCAGTTTAGCCCCGCAGGGGGCGCTAGCTACAGATACGCAGTATTTT. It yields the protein CASSLAPQGALATDTQYF.